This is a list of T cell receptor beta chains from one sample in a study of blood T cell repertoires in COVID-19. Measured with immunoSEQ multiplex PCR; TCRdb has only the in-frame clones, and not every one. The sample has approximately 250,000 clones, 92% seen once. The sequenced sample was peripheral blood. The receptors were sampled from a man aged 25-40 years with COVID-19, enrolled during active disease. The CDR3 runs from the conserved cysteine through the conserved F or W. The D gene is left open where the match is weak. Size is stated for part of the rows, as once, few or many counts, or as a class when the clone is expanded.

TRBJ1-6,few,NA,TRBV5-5,CASSLVRVGDSPLHF,TGTGCCAGCAGCTTGGTGCGGGTTGGGGATTCACCCCTCCACTTT
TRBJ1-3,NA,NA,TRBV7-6,CASSPSWSRNTIYF,TGTGCCAGCAGCCCGAGCTGGTCTAGAAACACCATATATTTT
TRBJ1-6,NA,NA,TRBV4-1,CASSQKGVYNSPLHF,TGCGCCAGCAGCCAAAAAGGGGTCTATAATTCACCCCTCCACTTT
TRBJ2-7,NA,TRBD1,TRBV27,CASSRTGDLFYEQYF,TGTGCCAGCTCTCGGACAGGGGACCTTTTCTACGAGCAGTACTTC
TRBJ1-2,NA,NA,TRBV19,CAIGAAFGYTF,TGTGCCATCGGCGCAGCGTTTGGCTACACCTTC
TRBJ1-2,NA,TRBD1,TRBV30,CAWSMGQSYGYTF,TGTGCCTGGAGTATGGGACAGAGCTATGGCTACACCTTC
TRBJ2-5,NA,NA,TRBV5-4,CASSPGQRETQYF,TGTGCCAGCAGCCCCGGACAGAGAGAGACCCAGTACTTC
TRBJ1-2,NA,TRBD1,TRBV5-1,CASSLGVGQGGYTF,TGCGCCAGCAGCTTGGGGGTTGGACAGGGTGGCTACACCTTC
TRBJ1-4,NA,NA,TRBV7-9,CASSSFGGGNEKLFF,TGTGCCAGCAGCTCCTTCGGTGGCGGTAATGAAAAACTGTTTTTT
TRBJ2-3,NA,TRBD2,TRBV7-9,CASSLELVASGGGTDTQYF,TGTGCCAGCAGCTTAGAGCTCGTGGCTAGCGGGGGAGGGACAGATACGCAGTATTTT
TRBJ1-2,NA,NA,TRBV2,CASSDKRTAALGGYTF,TGTGCCAGCAGTGATAAGAGGACAGCAGCTCTCGGGGGCTACACCTTC
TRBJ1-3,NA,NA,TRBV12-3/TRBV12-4,CASSPLRNTIYF,TGTGCCAGCAGCCCCCTACGAAACACCATATATTTT
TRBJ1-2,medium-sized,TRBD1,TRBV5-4,CASSPLGGQDGYTF,TGTGCCAGCAGCCCTTTAGGGGGACAGGATGGCTACACCTTC
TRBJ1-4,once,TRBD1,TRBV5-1,CASSLEQGAGEKLFF,TGCGCCAGCAGCTTGGAACAGGGGGCGGGTGAAAAACTGTTTTTT
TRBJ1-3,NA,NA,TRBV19,CASKTDSSGNTIYF,TGTGCCAGTAAAACAGATAGCTCTGGAAACACCATATATTTT
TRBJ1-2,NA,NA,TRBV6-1,CASSDGGLGYTF,TGTGCCAGCAGTGACGGGGGACTCGGCTACACCTTC
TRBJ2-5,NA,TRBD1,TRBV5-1,CASSLNSGGAETQYF,TGCGCCAGCAGCTTAAATTCAGGGGGCGCGGAGACCCAGTACTTC
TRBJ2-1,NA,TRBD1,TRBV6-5,CASRQGNEQFF,TGTGCCAGCCGACAGGGCAATGAGCAGTTCTTC
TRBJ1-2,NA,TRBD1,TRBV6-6,CASNGDRDNYGYTF,TGTGCCAGCAACGGGGACAGGGACAACTATGGCTACACCTTC
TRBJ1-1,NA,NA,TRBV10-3,CAISETMGTNTEAFF,TGTGCCATCAGTGAGACGATGGGCACAAACACTGAAGCTTTCTTT
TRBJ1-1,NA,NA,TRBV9,CASSLDSNTEAFF,TGTGCCAGCAGCCTCGACAGTAACACTGAAGCTTTCTTT
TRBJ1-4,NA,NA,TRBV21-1,CASTKGQGAHGNEKLFF,TGTGCCAGCACCAAGGGCCAGGGGGCACATGGAAATGAAAAACTGTTTTTT
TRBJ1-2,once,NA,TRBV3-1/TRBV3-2,CASSLGGVNNYGYTF,TGTGCCAGCAGCCTTGGGGGGGTGAACAACTATGGCTACACCTTC
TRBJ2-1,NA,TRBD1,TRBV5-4,CASSLRQGSYNEQFF,TGTGCCAGCAGCTTGAGACAGGGGTCCTACAATGAGCAGTTCTTC
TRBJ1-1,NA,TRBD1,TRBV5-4,CASSWGSDRGLTEAFF,TGTGCCAGCAGCTGGGGATCGGACAGGGGGCTCACTGAAGCTTTCTTT
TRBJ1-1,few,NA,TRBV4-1,CASSQDSWGMNTEAFF,TGCGCCAGCAGCCAAGATAGCTGGGGCATGAACACTGAAGCTTTCTTT
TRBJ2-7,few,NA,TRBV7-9,CASSASGYSYEQYF,TGTGCCAGCAGCGCTTCGGGGTACTCCTACGAGCAGTACTTC
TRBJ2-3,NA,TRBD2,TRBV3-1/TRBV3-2,CASSQDKRGPTDTQYF,TGTGCCAGCAGCCAAGACAAGCGGGGGCCCACAGATACGCAGTATTTT
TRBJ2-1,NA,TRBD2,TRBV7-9,CASSYWTGGGEKNEQFF,TGTGCCAGCAGCTACTGGACTGGCGGGGGGGAAAAAAATGAGCAGTTCTTC
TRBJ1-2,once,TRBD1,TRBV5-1,CASSLRTGGASYGYTF,TGCGCCAGCAGCTTAAGGACAGGGGGCGCGAGCTATGGCTACACCTTC
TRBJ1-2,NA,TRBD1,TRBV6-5,CASSNRGGSEGYTF,TGTGCCAGCAGTAACAGGGGCGGATCCGAAGGCTACACCTTC
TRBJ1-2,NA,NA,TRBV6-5,CASSYRGVYGYTF,TGTGCCAGCAGTTACCGCGGTGTCTATGGCTACACCTTC
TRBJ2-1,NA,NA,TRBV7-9,CASSYGDSRWEQFF,TGTGCCAGCAGCTACGGCGACAGTAGGTGGGAGCAGTTCTTC
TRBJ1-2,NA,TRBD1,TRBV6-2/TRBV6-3,CASSYGTVSYGYTF,TGTGCCAGCAGTTACGGGACAGTTTCCTATGGCTACACCTTC
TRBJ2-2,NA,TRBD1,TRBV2,CASSERDRGYNTGELFF,TGTGCCAGCAGTGAACGGGACAGGGGATATAACACCGGGGAGCTGTTTTTT
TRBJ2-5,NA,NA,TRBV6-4,CASSVIAGAQETQYF,TGTGCCAGCAGTGTGATTGCGGGGGCCCAAGAGACCCAGTACTTC
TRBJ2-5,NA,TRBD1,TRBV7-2,CASSDTGGWGETQYF,TGTGCCAGCAGTGATACAGGGGGCTGGGGAGAGACCCAGTACTTC
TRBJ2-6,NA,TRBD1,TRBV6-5,CASSPTGSWANVLTF,TGTGCCAGCAGCCCGACAGGGTCCTGGGCCAACGTCCTGACTTTC
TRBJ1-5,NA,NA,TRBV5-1,CASSFLPGQGQPQHF,TGCGCCAGCAGCTTTCTCCCAGGCCAAGGTCAGCCCCAGCATTTT
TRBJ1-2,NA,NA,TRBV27,CASRFRAGTPYGYTF,TGTGCCAGCAGATTTCGAGCCGGGACACCTTATGGCTACACCTTC
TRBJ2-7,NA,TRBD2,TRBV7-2,CASGLGRAGWGYEQYF,TGTGCCAGCGGACTCGGACGAGCGGGGTGGGGCTACGAGCAGTACTTC